This note documents a single TCR beta chain sequence. Its antigen is unknown. No much larger clone exists at a distance of one base, and base qualities are not known. The immunoSEQ Assay, a bias-controlled multiplex PCR, was used to amplify TCRbeta CDR3 regions from genomic DNA. As for the original processing: Within the assay, amplification of reference gene primers was used to estimate how many nucleated cells each sample contained. To quantify the absolute abundance of each unique TCRbeta CDR3 rearrangement, sequence reads were collapsed and filtered. For each sample, productive Simpson clonality was calculated as the square root of Simpson's diversity index over productive rearrangements. Here the immuneACCESS table is served through TCRdb, limited to in-frame sequences with V and J called. Missing clones are a known gap in these copies; in checked studies unresolved V genes cover under half, and the rest lacks a known reason. D and trimming were read from the DNA, whereas the V and J calls and clone size are those reported in that table. The sample table shows more than 85,000 clones, and 70% to 85% are seen once. The biggest ten clones account for roughly 4.2% of the sample.

The source of the sample is a study of blood T cell repertoires in COVID-19 (dated by TCRdb to about 2020). Concerning the study at large: The collaborator samples originated in the United States, Italy and Spain and spanned the acute and convalescent phases of COVID-19. The material from the prospective study consisted of cDNA or gDNA derived from T cells, B-cell-depleted T cells, or PBMCs. Deeply sampled blood TCRbeta repertoires from subjects exposed to, actively infected with, or recovered from COVID-19 were included in the dataset. The repertoires were made available in a free public database intended to serve as a resource for research on the immune response to SARS-CoV-2. Samples came from the ongoing ImmuneRACE study (first 160 participants) plus 1,254 subjects from 6 global collaborators. Sample metadata almost always included a de-identified subject ID, COVID-19 status, age in years and sex. Where available, HLA class I and class II types were taken from metadata supplied by the sample provider and were not determined by assay-based typing. General findings and caveats noted by the study authors: How much clinical and demographic metadata was included differed by source and by participant, and the metadata was provided uncurated.

Each collaborating institution followed its own protocols to collect whole blood in K2EDTA tubes. For TCRbeta analysis, collaborators shipped samples as frozen whole blood, isolated PBMCs, or DNA extracted from either of those sample types. As encoded in the germline V gene, CDR1 is SGHTA while CDR2 is FQGNSA. The junction carries 7 bases between V and J, which are trimmed by 1 base and 1 base respectively. Inclusive of the bounding cysteine and phenylalanine, the CDR3 is 14 residues long. Only the CDR3 portion is preserved as DNA: 42 bases, with reading frame beginning at the first base. The chain uses TRBV7-2 and TRBJ2-5; the D segment could be TRBD2, given 5 matching bases. This TCR was recovered from a woman aged 45-60 years with acute or convalescent COVID-19. Material for sequencing was peripheral blood. The DNA sequence follows: TGTGCCAGCAGCTTAGGAGGGAGCCAAGAGACCCAGTACTTC. Its protein is CASSLGGSQETQYF.